Listed below are T cell receptor beta chains from one sample, sequenced in a study of identical twins. TCRdb independently ran MiXCR on the 5' RACE reads; one entry per CDR3 protein. The sample carries some 560,000 distinct CDR3 sequences, 7.5% to 10% recorded once. The sample was also linked to a second study, of yellow fever vaccine responses in identical twins.

Sequencing was done on a sample of PBMCs. The receptors shown here come from a young woman in good health. Both conserved end residues are part of each CDR3. D genes are given only for firm matches. Size is stated for part of the rows, as once, few or many counts, or as a class when the clone is expanded.

j_call,d_call,clone_size,v_call,cdr3_nt,cdr3_aa
TRBJ2-5,-,few,TRBV7-2,TGTGCCAGCAGCTACAAGCGGCCCCCAGAGACCCAGTACTTC,CASSYKRPPETQYF
TRBJ1-4,-,few,TRBV5-1,TGCGCCAGCAGCTTGGAGGTTAATGAAAAACTGTTTTTT,CASSLEVNEKLFF
TRBJ2-7,-,-,TRBV6-1,TGTGCCAGCAGTGAATGGGGCGGCTCCTACGAGCAGTACTTC,CASSEWGGSYEQYF
TRBJ1-2,-,many,TRBV28,TGTGCCAGCAGCGAGGACCGAAACTATGGCTACACCTTC,CASSEDRNYGYTF
TRBJ2-3,-,-,TRBV14,TGTGCCAGCAGCCAACTCCAGGGCGGAGATACGCAGTATTTT,CASSQLQGGDTQYF
TRBJ1-5,-,many,TRBV12-3/TRBV12-4,TGTGCCAGCCAGGGATTCAGCAATCAGCCCCAGCATTTT,CASQGFSNQPQHF
TRBJ2-7,TRBD1,many,TRBV4-3,TGCGCCAGCAGCCAGATGAGGACAGGGGTCTCCTACGAGCAGTACTTC,CASSQMRTGVSYEQYF
TRBJ1-1,TRBD1,-,TRBV6-2/TRBV6-3,TGTGCCAGCAGTTGGGACAGGGGGGAAAAGGGCACTGAAGCTTTCTTT,CASSWDRGEKGTEAFF
TRBJ2-2,TRBD1,-,TRBV13,TGTGCCAGCAGCTTAGGATTCAGGGGGACCGGGGAGCTGTTTTTT,CASSLGFRGTGELFF
TRBJ2-1,-,many,TRBV20-1,TGCAGTGCTACACGGACCGCAGACCCCTACAATGAGCAGTTCTTC,CSATRTADPYNEQFF
TRBJ2-5,-,-,TRBV2,TGTGCCAGCAGTGAAGTGACTACGTACCAAGAGACCCAGTACTTC,CASSEVTTYQETQYF
TRBJ2-2,-,-,TRBV25-1,TGTGCCAGCAGTGACAGGGTCGGGTCGGAAACCGGGGAGCTGTTTTTT,CASSDRVGSETGELFF
TRBJ2-3,-,few,TRBV4-1,TGCGCCAGCAGCCAGCGCGGTACAAATACGCAGTATTTT,CASSQRGTNTQYF
TRBJ2-7,-,many,TRBV7-9,TGTGCCAGCAGCTTAGTGAGTGGGGCCGGCTACGAGCAGTACTTC,CASSLVSGAGYEQYF
TRBJ2-5,-,-,TRBV12-3/TRBV12-4,TGTGCCAGCAGTTTTGAGATTACGGACCGACGGCGTGAGACCCAGTACTTC,CASSFEITDRRRETQYF
TRBJ2-7,TRBD1,-,TRBV15,TGTGCCACCAGCAGGGGACAGGGGGCTGGAGAGCAGTACTTC,CATSRGQGAGEQYF
TRBJ2-1,-,-,TRBV12-3/TRBV12-4,TGTGCCAGCAATGTAGGGTCCTACAATGAGCAGTTCTTC,CASNVGSYNEQFF
TRBJ2-1,TRBD2,-,TRBV19,TGTGCCAGTAGTCTCGGGACTAGCGGTGAGCAGTTCTTC,CASSLGTSGEQFF
TRBJ2-4,-,-,TRBV5-5,TGTGCCAGCGCTCAGGGCCCGGACATAGGGAAAAACATTCAGTACTTC,CASAQGPDIGKNIQYF
TRBJ2-7,-,many,TRBV5-1,TGCGCCAGCAGCTTCGTCCCGGGGGTTACCTACGAGCAGTACTTC,CASSFVPGVTYEQYF
TRBJ2-3,-,few,TRBV12-3/TRBV12-4,TGTGCCAGCAGCAAACGGGCTCTCTACACAGATACGCAGTATTTT,CASSKRALYTDTQYF
TRBJ2-4,TRBD2,many,TRBV7-8,TGTGCCAGCAGCTTAGTTTCTAGCGGGGGTTTAGCCAAAAACATTCAGTACTTC,CASSLVSSGGLAKNIQYF
TRBJ2-7,-,many,TRBV7-2,TGTGCCAGCACCCAGGGGGGACTAACCCCCCTGGAGCAGTACTTC,CASTQGGLTPLEQYF
TRBJ2-7,-,-,TRBV27,TGTGCCAACAAGAGAGCAGGGAGCTACGAGCAGTACTTC,CANKRAGSYEQYF
TRBJ2-2,TRBD2,few,TRBV6-2/TRBV6-3,TGTGCCAGCAAAGGCCTGGCTAGCGGGAGATCCGGGGAGCTGTTTTTT,CASKGLASGRSGELFF
TRBJ1-1,TRBD1,few,TRBV25-1,TGTGCCAGCACCCGACAGGGGCTGAACACTGAAGCTTTCTTT,CASTRQGLNTEAFF
TRBJ2-1,-,few,TRBV20-1,TGCAGTGCTAGAGATGGACCCGACAATGAGCAGTTCTTC,CSARDGPDNEQFF
TRBJ2-1,-,many,TRBV4-3,TGCGCCAGCAGCCAAGATTGGGGGAGCTCCTACAATGAGCAGTTCTTC,CASSQDWGSSYNEQFF
TRBJ1-6,TRBD1,many,TRBV20-1,TGCACGCTAGGGACAGGATATAATTCACCCCTCCACTTT,CTLGTGYNSPLHF
TRBJ1-2,-,few,TRBV7-2,TGTGCCAGCAGCTCGGGACTAGTCTATGGCTACACCTTC,CASSSGLVYGYTF
TRBJ1-1,-,few,TRBV19,TGTGCCAGTAGTAGCCGCAGGACTGAAGCTTTCTTT,CASSSRRTEAFF
TRBJ2-7,TRBD2,few,TRBV20-1,TGCAGTGCTAGAGGAGCGGGGGCCTACGAGCAGTACTTC,CSARGAGAYEQYF
TRBJ2-1,TRBD1,many,TRBV20-1,TGCAGTGCTAAACAGGGGTACAATGAGCAGTTCTTC,CSAKQGYNEQFF
TRBJ2-1,-,few,TRBV27,TGTGCCAGCAGTTTTTGGGACGGAGAATTCAATGAGCAGTTCTTC,CASSFWDGEFNEQFF